Presented here are 22 T cell receptor beta chains from one specimen sequenced in a study. TCRdb itself ran the RT-PCR reads through MiXCR, one entry per CDR3 protein. The top ten hold around 3.3% of the sample, which has around 700,000 distinct CDR3 sequences, over 12% seen once. The source material was memory CD4+ T cells from blood. These receptors were taken from a female donor in good health, serving as a healthy control.

This clonotype has at least ten counts. J is TRBJ1-5 and V is TRBV29-1; tentative D call: TRBD1 (5 bases). V was trimmed by 6 bases and J by 0 bases, leaving 9 bases between them. CDR3 length: 13 residues. Germline lookup yields CDR1 SQVTM and CDR2 ANQGSEA. The CDR3: CSVAQDSNQPQHF. The CDR3 nucleotides are TGCAGCGTGGCACAGGATAGCAATCAGCCCCAGCATTTT.

This clonotype was seen a few times. V usage is TRBV20-1 and J usage is TRBJ1-2; D perhaps matches TRBD1 (5 bases). V shed 3 bases and J shed 4 bases, with 9 bases lying between them. CDR3 length equals 12 residues. The germline V gene has CDR1 DFQATT and CDR2 SNEGSKA (reference sequence). The CDR3 protein is CSASPGFYGYTF. DNA for the CDR3: TGCAGTGCTAGTCCAGGGTTCTATGGCTACACCTTC.

The CDR3 spells CASSRSPGLSYNEQFF. The CDR3 DNA follows: TGCGCCAGCAGTCGGTCGCCGGGGCTCTCCTACAATGAGCAGTTCTTC. The chain combines TRBV23-1 with TRBJ2-1; either TRBD1 or TRBD2 may fit D (5 bases each). Being an ORF, TRBV23-1 has a function that is uncertain. V was clipped by 4 bases and J by 0 bases, with 13 bases between them. This CDR3 has 16 amino acids.

The gene calls are TRBV28 and TRBJ1-3; D remains unclear. In germline, CDR1 is MDHEN, CDR2 SYDVKM. The CDR3 loop spans 15 amino acids. V lost 2 bases and J lost 0, with 8 bases in between. CDR3 nucleotides: TGTGCCAGCAGTTTAAGGCCTGCCTCTGGAAACACCATATATTTT. Its translation is CASSLRPASGNTIYF.

Here the CDR3 reads CSARLPVAGTQYF. CDR3 nucleotide sequence: TGCAGTGCTAGACTGCCCGTAGCGGGTACGCAGTATTTT. The chain recombines TRBV20-1 with TRBJ2-3; the match to TRBD2 covers 7 bases. V was clipped by 2 bases and J by 8 bases; unmatched bases: 7. CDR3 size: 13 residues. Germline V lookup: CDR1 DFQATT, CDR2 SNEGSKA (reference sequence).

This clonotype was counted a few times. The chain employs TRBV7-2 and TRBJ2-7, with 9 bases that match TRBD1. This CDR3 is 16 amino acids long. J was trimmed by 1 base and V by 4 bases; bases with no gene match: 8. Per germline, CDR1 SGHTA and CDR2 FQGNSA. CDR3 protein: CASSWGTGTGSYEQYF. CDR3 coding DNA: TGTGCCAGCAGCTGGGGGACAGGGACGGGTTCCTACGAGCAGTACTTC.

This clonotype was counted at least ten times. The rearrangement joins TRBV6-6 to TRBJ2-7, with no clear D. The CDR3 runs to 15 residues. Trimming removed 0 bases at V and 5 bases at J, with 14 bases between. Germline CDR1 MNHNY, CDR2 SVGAGI (reference sequence). The CDR3 DNA sequence: TGTGCCAGCAGTTACTCGAGTTTAGAGGCCGACGAGCAGTACTTC. Translated: CASSYSSLEADEQYF.

This clonotype showed up just a few times. J is TRBJ1-1 and V is TRBV7-9; 7 bases are a match to TRBD1. Germline-derived CDR1 and CDR2 are SEHNR and FQNEAQ (reference sequence). The CDR3 is made up of 15 amino acids. J gave up 4 bases and V 5 bases, and 10 bases lay outside the gene matches. DNA of the CDR3: TGTGCCAGCAGCATAAGGGGCAGGGGGTCCACTGAAGCTTTCTTT. Translation: CASSIRGRGSTEAFF.

This sequence joins TRBV7-9 and TRBJ1-6; 9 nucleotides agree with TRBD1. Germline V gene data show CDR1 as SEHNR and CDR2 as FQNEAQ (reference sequence). V was pared by 4 bases and J by 5 bases, with 3 bases of the junction left unmatched. The CDR3 runs to 15 residues. CDR3 amino acids: CASSSWDRDNSPLHF. Here the CDR3 DNA reads TGTGCCAGCAGCTCCTGGGACAGGGATAATTCACCCCTCCACTTT.

This clonotype was seen ten or more times. The CDR3 sequence: CATRGTGGYEQFF. The CDR3 nucleotides read TGTGCCACCAGGGGGACAGGGGGTTATGAGCAGTTCTTC. The chain recombines TRBV24-1 with TRBJ2-1, with TRBD1 matching over 11 bases. V was clipped by 7 bases and J by 8 bases; unmatched bases: 3. CDR3 size: 13 residues. CDR1 and CDR2 (germline): KGHDR, SFDVKD.

The chain combines TRBV28 with TRBJ1-2; D is ambiguous. The CDR3 covers 14 residues. In germline, CDR1 is MDHEN, CDR2 SYDVKM. V lost 3 bases and J lost 0, with 8 bases in between. CDR3 residues: CASSFAGTNYGYTF. The CDR3 bases are TGTGCCAGCAGTTTCGCAGGAACTAACTATGGCTACACCTTC.

This rearrangement joins TRBV3-1 to TRBJ2-3; no reliable D call. Deletions cut 1 base from V and 0 bases from J, with 8 bases between. Germline V CDR1 and CDR2: LGHDT, YNNKEL (reference sequence). CDR3 length equals 15 residues. The CDR3 loop is CASSQVAPSTDTQYF. The CDR3 nucleotides read TGTGCCAGCAGCCAAGTGGCGCCAAGCACAGATACGCAGTATTTT.

This sequence joins TRBV7-2 and TRBJ2-2; no definite D call. Germline V gene sequence: CDR1 SGHTA, CDR2 FQGNSA. Trimming left V 5 bases short and J 6 bases short, with 10 bases between. The CDR3 runs 13 residues. CDR3 sequence reads: CASSPVVPGELFF. In DNA form, the CDR3 reads TGTGCCAGCAGCCCGGTGGTGCCCGGGGAGCTGTTTTTT.

This clonotype was seen ten or more times. The chain is built from TRBV5-6 and TRBJ2-4; D gene unclear. V was trimmed by 4 bases and J by 0 bases, leaving 20 bases between them. CDR1 SGHDT and CDR2 YYEEEE come from the germline V gene. CDR3 length: 18 amino acids. The CDR3 sequence is CASSPGSASELAKNIQYF. CDR3 bases: TGTGCCAGCAGCCCCGGGTCAGCATCTGAACTAGCCAAAAACATTCAGTACTTC.

The chain carries TRBV12-3 or TRBV12-4 and TRBJ1-1; TRBD1 is a possible D gene (6 bases). CDR3 size: 13 residues. Trimming cost V 6 bases and J 11 bases, with 19 bases left between them. The CDR3 nucleotides read TGTGCCAGCAGGCTACTACAGGGAATCGGGGCTTTCTTT. Protein: CASRLLQGIGAFF.

The J gene is TRBJ2-5, the V gene TRBV14, with TRBD2 matching over 9 bases. V lost 0 bases and J lost 5; bases outside the gene matches: 7. Germline CDR1 reads SGHDN; CDR2 reads FVKESK. CDR3 length equals 16 residues. CDR3 nucleotide sequence: TGTGCCAGCAGCCAAGATCGGTTAGCGGGAGTGGAGACCCAGTACTTC. Translated: CASSQDRLAGVETQYF.

V gene TRBV6-2 or TRBV6-3 combines with J gene TRBJ2-3; TRBD2 matches at 7 bases. The CDR3 sequence is 17 residues long. CDR1 is MNHEY, CDR2 SVGEGT, per germline. Trimming removed 0 bases from V and 7 bases from J; junction bases left unmatched: 13. The DNA for the CDR3 is TGTGCCAGCAGTTACTCGCGGGAGTCCCCCTTAGTACATACGCAGTATTTT. Translating gives CASSYSRESPLVHTQYF.

The chain has TRBV12-3 or TRBV12-4 and TRBJ1-1; 10 nucleotides align to TRBD1. V lost 7 bases to trimming and J lost 5 bases; unmatched junction nucleotides: 7. CDR3 length: 14 amino acids. The CDR3 coding sequence is TGTGCCAGCACCGTCGGACAGGGGGGAACTGAAGCTTTCTTT. Amino acids: CASTVGQGGTEAFF.

Ten or more counts support this clonotype. This chain links TRBV20-1 with TRBJ2-1; the D call may be TRBD1 or TRBD2 (5 bases each). Germline CDR1 is DFQATT and CDR2 is SNEGSKA (reference sequence). CDR3 length equals 15 residues. Trimming removed 1 base at V and 6 bases at J, with 16 bases between. Written as DNA, the CDR3 is TGCAGTGCTAGAGCGTTGACCCGGGACCTCAATGAGCAGTTCTTC. Translation gives CSARALTRDLNEQFF.

This clonotype was counted only a few times. The chain recombines TRBV7-3 with TRBJ1-2; 8 positions agree with TRBD1. The CDR3 totals 15 residues. J gave up 8 bases and V 4 bases, and 12 bases lay outside the gene matches. Germline CDR1 SGHTA, CDR2 FQGTGA. This CDR3 is CASSSATGAGGGYTF. Written as DNA, the CDR3 is TGTGCCAGCAGCTCAGCGACAGGGGCGGGTGGCGGCTACACCTTC.

This clonotype was counted only a few times. This rearrangement joins TRBV29-1 to TRBJ1-2, with D unclear. Germline V gives CDR1 SQVTM, CDR2 ANQGSEA. The CDR3 is 12 residues long. The germline V and J ends were trimmed by 6 bases and 2 bases, with 10 bases remaining between them. This chain's CDR3 is CSVREMNYGYTF. CDR3 coding DNA: TGCAGCGTACGAGAGATGAACTATGGCTACACCTTC.

This clonotype was seen ten or more times. The rearrangement links TRBV4-3 to TRBJ2-3; possibly TRBD2 for D (6 bases). Trimming took 1 base from V and 4 from J, leaving 15 bases between them. The CDR3 is 16 residues long. CDR1 and CDR2 from the germline V gene are LGHNA and YSLEER. The CDR3 nucleotides are TGCGCCAGCAGCCAAGGGGCACGGCGGGGTGCAGATACGCAGTATTTT. It codes for CASSQGARRGADTQYF.